These T cell receptor beta chains were read from a single sample in a study of blood T cells in healthy people across ages. TCRdb used MiXCR to reprocess the 5' RACE reads, holding one entry per CDR3 protein. The table has 850,000 to 1,300,000 distinct CDR3 sequences, 35% to 55% seen once. Sequencing was done on a sample of blood. The receptors stem from an older woman in good health. CDR3s include the opening cysteine and the closing phenylalanine or tryptophan. Fields, in order: CDR3 DNA, CDR3 protein, J gene, V gene, clone size, D gene. D genes are given only for firm matches. Where a row states a size, it is once, few, many or the class of an expanded clone; other rows omit it.

cdr3_nt: TGTGCCAACAAGAAGGAACTATATTTGAGCTACACCTTC; cdr3_aa: CANKKELYLSYTF; j_call: TRBJ1-2; v_call: TRBV9; clone_size: -; d_call: -
cdr3_nt: TGTGCCAGCAGCCAACCCCCGCGGGAGAGCACAGATACGCAGTATTTT; cdr3_aa: CASSQPPRESTDTQYF; j_call: TRBJ2-3; v_call: TRBV28; clone_size: few; d_call: TRBD2
cdr3_nt: TGCAGTGCCGGACAGGGGAGCGGTGGGCAGTTCTTC; cdr3_aa: CSAGQGSGGQFF; j_call: TRBJ2-1; v_call: TRBV20-1; clone_size: -; d_call: TRBD1
cdr3_nt: TGTGCCAGCACGAAGAAGGAGCGGGAGGTCGAGCAGTACTTC; cdr3_aa: CASTKKEREVEQYF; j_call: TRBJ2-7; v_call: TRBV6-6; clone_size: -; d_call: TRBD2
cdr3_nt: TGTGCCATCAGTGAGTCGCGCGGGCAGGCCTACAATGAGCAGTTCTTC; cdr3_aa: CAISESRGQAYNEQFF; j_call: TRBJ2-1; v_call: TRBV10-3; clone_size: -; d_call: -
cdr3_nt: TGCGCCAGCAGCGGGGTGGGGGGGCCGAACACTGAAGCTTTCTTT; cdr3_aa: CASSGVGGPNTEAFF; j_call: TRBJ1-1; v_call: TRBV5-1; clone_size: -; d_call: -
cdr3_nt: TGTGCCAGCAGGGGCTTAAAGAGGGAGACCCAGTACTTC; cdr3_aa: CASRGLKRETQYF; j_call: TRBJ2-5; v_call: TRBV6-1; clone_size: few; d_call: -
cdr3_nt: TGTGCCAGCATTCCGGGGAGGGACGGGTGCCGCTACGAGCAGTACTTC; cdr3_aa: CASIPGRDGCRYEQYF; j_call: TRBJ2-7; v_call: TRBV6-4; clone_size: -; d_call: TRBD2
cdr3_nt: TGTGCCAGCAGCTCCTACCCAGGGGGAGGGGAGACCCAGTACTTC; cdr3_aa: CASSSYPGGGETQYF; j_call: TRBJ2-5; v_call: TRBV7-6; clone_size: many; d_call: -
cdr3_nt: TGCAGTGCTAGATCCGGACTAGCGGGAGGAGTAGATACGAAGTATTTT; cdr3_aa: CSARSGLAGGVDTKYF; j_call: TRBJ2-3; v_call: TRBV20-1; clone_size: -; d_call: TRBD2
cdr3_nt: TGTGCCAGCAGTGGTAACAGACAGCTAATCTCCTACGAGCAGTACTTC; cdr3_aa: CASSGNRQLISYEQYF; j_call: TRBJ2-7; v_call: TRBV28; clone_size: -; d_call: -
cdr3_nt: TGTGCCAGCAGCCCCGGGTACAGACTTGAACTGTTTTTT; cdr3_aa: CASSPGYRLELFF; j_call: TRBJ1-4; v_call: TRBV7-2; clone_size: -; d_call: -
cdr3_nt: TGTGCCAGCAGCTTACAAGTCGGCTACGGCTACACCTTC; cdr3_aa: CASSLQVGYGYTF; j_call: TRBJ1-2; v_call: TRBV28; clone_size: few; d_call: -
cdr3_nt: TGCAGCGTTGGGCCTAGCGGGAGCTTAGGAGAGACCCAGTACTTC; cdr3_aa: CSVGPSGSLGETQYF; j_call: TRBJ2-5; v_call: TRBV29-1; clone_size: -; d_call: TRBD2
cdr3_nt: TGCAGTGCACCTGCGGCGGCAGCCAAAAACATTCAGTACTTC; cdr3_aa: CSAPAAAAKNIQYF; j_call: TRBJ2-4; v_call: TRBV20-1; clone_size: few; d_call: -
cdr3_nt: TGCAGTGCTAGCTATGGCTACACCTTC; cdr3_aa: CSASYGYTF; j_call: TRBJ1-2; v_call: TRBV20-1; clone_size: -; d_call: -
cdr3_nt: TGCGCCAGCAGCCCTTTCAGGGGGAGCACAGATACGCAGTATTTT; cdr3_aa: CASSPFRGSTDTQYF; j_call: TRBJ2-3; v_call: TRBV4-1; clone_size: -; d_call: TRBD1
cdr3_nt: TGTGCCAGCAGTGAGGACAGGGGGGGGAACATTCAGTACTTC; cdr3_aa: CASSEDRGGNIQYF; j_call: TRBJ2-4; v_call: TRBV27; clone_size: few; d_call: TRBD1
cdr3_nt: TGTGCCAGCAGCACCCGACAGATCTCTGGAAACACCATATATTTT; cdr3_aa: CASSTRQISGNTIYF; j_call: TRBJ1-3; v_call: TRBV7-2; clone_size: -; d_call: -
cdr3_nt: TGCAGCGTTGACTTGGCAGCCTTGGGCGATACGCAGTATTTT; cdr3_aa: CSVDLAALGDTQYF; j_call: TRBJ2-3; v_call: TRBV29-1; clone_size: -; d_call: -
cdr3_nt: TGTGCCAGCAGTTCACTTCCCAGGACCCCTAATGAGCAGTTCTTC; cdr3_aa: CASSSLPRTPNEQFF; j_call: TRBJ2-1; v_call: TRBV27; clone_size: few; d_call: -
cdr3_nt: TGTGCCAGCCAGGGAGGCCCGAGCTCCTACGAGCAGTACTTC; cdr3_aa: CASQGGPSSYEQYF; j_call: TRBJ2-7; v_call: TRBV12-3/TRBV12-4; clone_size: -; d_call: -
cdr3_nt: TGCAGTGCCCCGAAAGTTGACAGGCTCCTTGGTTTCTACGAGCAGTACTTC; cdr3_aa: CSAPKVDRLLGFYEQYF; j_call: TRBJ2-7; v_call: TRBV20-1; clone_size: -; d_call: -
cdr3_nt: TGTGCCAGCAGTTACATCGACAGGTCGTACAAGCAGTACTTC; cdr3_aa: CASSYIDRSYKQYF; j_call: TRBJ2-5; v_call: TRBV6-5; clone_size: -; d_call: -
cdr3_nt: TGTGCCAGTACTACCGGGACTAGCACCGAGCAGTACTTC; cdr3_aa: CASTTGTSTEQYF; j_call: TRBJ2-7; v_call: TRBV6-5; clone_size: -; d_call: TRBD2
cdr3_nt: TGCAGTGCTAGAGAAACAGGGAGCTCCTACAATGAGCAGTTCTTC; cdr3_aa: CSARETGSSYNEQFF; j_call: TRBJ2-1; v_call: TRBV20-1; clone_size: -; d_call: -
cdr3_nt: TGTGCCAGCAGTTCCCCGGACAGGGGGAAATACAATGAGCAGTTCTTC; cdr3_aa: CASSSPDRGKYNEQFF; j_call: TRBJ2-1; v_call: TRBV27; clone_size: once; d_call: TRBD1
cdr3_nt: TGTGCCAGCAGAGGAGTGGGAGGAAACACTGAAGCTTTCTTT; cdr3_aa: CASRGVGGNTEAFF; j_call: TRBJ1-1; v_call: TRBV25-1; clone_size: few; d_call: -
cdr3_nt: TGTGCCAGCAGTCCGGCCCTAGACAGCAGTTACGAGCAGTACTTC; cdr3_aa: CASSPALDSSYEQYF; j_call: TRBJ2-7; v_call: TRBV28; clone_size: -; d_call: -
cdr3_nt: TGTGCCAGCAGCCGAACAACCGTCTCCTACGAGCAGTACTTC; cdr3_aa: CASSRTTVSYEQYF; j_call: TRBJ2-7; v_call: TRBV6-6; clone_size: -; d_call: -
cdr3_nt: TGTGCCAGCAGCTCGGGGACTAGCGTGCTCTCCTACGAGCAGTACTTC; cdr3_aa: CASSSGTSVLSYEQYF; j_call: TRBJ2-7; v_call: TRBV7-9; clone_size: -; d_call: TRBD2
cdr3_nt: TGTGCCGGCAGTTCCCCAGGAGGGGTCCCGGCTAACTATGGCTACACCTTC; cdr3_aa: CAGSSPGGVPANYGYTF; j_call: TRBJ1-2; v_call: TRBV28; clone_size: -; d_call: -
cdr3_nt: TGTGCCAGCAGTTACGACAGGGCTTCACCCCTCCACTTT; cdr3_aa: CASSYDRASPLHF; j_call: TRBJ1-6; v_call: TRBV6-5; clone_size: once; d_call: TRBD1
cdr3_nt: TGTGCCAGCAGGGGAGACATCTCCTCCTACGAGCAGTACTTC; cdr3_aa: CASRGDISSYEQYF; j_call: TRBJ2-7; v_call: TRBV27; clone_size: -; d_call: -
cdr3_nt: TGCAGTGCTAGCGAGATAGACGAGCAGTTCTTC; cdr3_aa: CSASEIDEQFF; j_call: TRBJ2-1; v_call: TRBV20-1; clone_size: -; d_call: -
cdr3_nt: TGTGCCAGCAGCTTACCGACACAGGAACCGAACACTGAAGCTTTCTTT; cdr3_aa: CASSLPTQEPNTEAFF; j_call: TRBJ1-1; v_call: TRBV7-9; clone_size: -; d_call: -
cdr3_nt: TGTGCCAGCAGGAACCGGTTACAGGGATCTATCGGGAATGAGCAGTACTTC; cdr3_aa: CASRNRLQGSIGNEQYF; j_call: TRBJ2-7; v_call: TRBV2; clone_size: -; d_call: -
cdr3_nt: TGTGCCATCAGTGAGTTAAGCGGGAGGGCCCCAGATACGCAGTATTTT; cdr3_aa: CAISELSGRAPDTQYF; j_call: TRBJ2-3; v_call: TRBV10-3; clone_size: -; d_call: TRBD2
cdr3_nt: TGTGCCAGCAGCCAAGGCAGGACTAGCGGGGATACATCTGAGCAGTTCTTC; cdr3_aa: CASSQGRTSGDTSEQFF; j_call: TRBJ2-1; v_call: TRBV3-1; clone_size: -; d_call: TRBD2
cdr3_nt: TGCAGCGTTGTACGAGGGCCCCCCTACAATGAGCAGTTCTTC; cdr3_aa: CSVVRGPPYNEQFF; j_call: TRBJ2-1; v_call: TRBV29-1; clone_size: many; d_call: -
cdr3_nt: TGTGCCAGCAGTTTACCAACCGGGGAGCTGTTTTTT; cdr3_aa: CASSLPTGELFF; j_call: TRBJ2-2; v_call: TRBV27; clone_size: -; d_call: -
cdr3_nt: TGTGCCAGCAGTAGCTGGAGTAAGGATACGCAGTATTTT; cdr3_aa: CASSSWSKDTQYF; j_call: TRBJ2-3; v_call: TRBV27; clone_size: many; d_call: -
cdr3_nt: TGCAGCGTAGAGAGGGACAGGGGCCCCGACGAGCAGTACTTC; cdr3_aa: CSVERDRGPDEQYF; j_call: TRBJ2-7; v_call: TRBV29-1; clone_size: -; d_call: TRBD1
cdr3_nt: TGTGCCAGCAGGGAGACAGGGCAGGGCTCACCCCTCCACTTT; cdr3_aa: CASRETGQGSPLHF; j_call: TRBJ1-6; v_call: TRBV13; clone_size: -; d_call: TRBD1
cdr3_nt: TGTGCCAGCTCACCCTCGACAGGGGATCCCTACGAGCAGTACTTC; cdr3_aa: CASSPSTGDPYEQYF; j_call: TRBJ2-7; v_call: TRBV18; clone_size: -; d_call: TRBD1
cdr3_nt: TGTGCCAGCAGCCCGTCTGCTGTCGATGAGCAGTTCTTC; cdr3_aa: CASSPSAVDEQFF; j_call: TRBJ2-1; v_call: TRBV12-3/TRBV12-4; clone_size: -; d_call: -
cdr3_nt: TGTGCCAGCAGTTTCGCTGGGGCTAGTCGAGGAGACAATGAGCAGTTCTTC; cdr3_aa: CASSFAGASRGDNEQFF; j_call: TRBJ2-1; v_call: TRBV27; clone_size: -; d_call: -
cdr3_nt: TGCAGCGTTGAAGATCAACACGGGCTCGACTATGGCTACACCTTC; cdr3_aa: CSVEDQHGLDYGYTF; j_call: TRBJ1-2; v_call: TRBV29-1; clone_size: few; d_call: -
cdr3_nt: TGTGCCAGCAGCTTAGATAGGGGGGCTCTGTTAGGGGAGCAGTTCTTC; cdr3_aa: CASSLDRGALLGEQFF; j_call: TRBJ2-1; v_call: TRBV11-2; clone_size: -; d_call: -
cdr3_nt: TGTGCCACTAATAGACAGGGGCCTCGGGAGACCCAGTACTTC; cdr3_aa: CATNRQGPRETQYF; j_call: TRBJ2-5; v_call: TRBV28; clone_size: few; d_call: TRBD1